This T cell receptor (beta chain) emerged from a study of OX40 agonist ivuxolimab in advanced cancers. Study information: One patient with hepatocellular carcinoma and two with cutaneous melanoma, three in all, had partial responses. General study points: CD8+ T cells averaged more expanded clones than CD4+.

This clone showed up just once. Its antigen is still unknown. With baseline, cycle 4 day 1, and cycle 7 day 1 as timepoints, blood was sampled. The protocol was immunoSEQ multiplex PCR, while the TCRdb copy is restricted to in-frame clones and leaves out a portion. The sample includes 150,000 to 190,000 clones, roughly 94% of them seen just once. This CDR3 spans 14 amino acids. The V gene's germline CDR1 is LNHDA and CDR2 SQIVND (reference sequence). The germline V and J ends were trimmed by 3 bases and 4 bases, with 12 bases remaining between them. Sequencing was performed on CD4+ or CD8+ T cells sorted from blood, taken in a trial of the OX40 agonist ivuxolimab. V and J are TRBV19 and TRBJ1-2; perhaps TRBD1 as D (6 bases). This TCR was recovered from an adult with an advanced solid tumor such as melanoma, head and neck, liver or kidney cancer. DNA for the CDR3: TGTGCCAGTAGTATTCAGGACAGCGGCTATGGCTACACCTTC. Translation: CASSIQDSGYGYTF.